Listed below are T cell receptor beta chains from one sample, sequenced in a study of shared clonotypes between healthy human individuals. Generated by immunoSEQ multiplex PCR, the TCRdb table keeps only in-frame clones and is missing some. This sample has nearly 2 million clones; about 95% occur once, and the top ten carry 1.2%. The sequencing sample was made of naive CD8+ T cells sorted from blood. These receptors were collected from a man between 18 and 29 years old in good health. Each CDR3 is given with its conserved first and last residue. D genes are given only for firm matches.

d_gene	j_gene	v_gene	CDR3nt	CDR3aa
TRBD2	TRBJ2-1	TRBV6-5	TGTGCCAGCAGCCGTAGCGGGAGTTCCTACAATGAGCAGTTCTTC	CASSRSGSSYNEQFF
TRBD1	TRBJ2-7	TRBV2	TGTGCCAGCAGTCCTCCAACAGGGGTCTACGAGCAGTACTTC	CASSPPTGVYEQYF
NA	TRBJ2-7	TRBV10-2	TGCGCCAGCAGTGTGCTACTAGTTGAGCAGTACTTC	CASSVLLVEQYF
TRBD1	TRBJ1-5	TRBV27	TGTGCCAGCAGTCCCATGGGACAGGGATATAGCAATCAGCCCCAGCATTTT	CASSPMGQGYSNQPQHF
NA	TRBJ2-2	TRBV4-2	TGTGCCAGCAGCTCTGTCTTGGGGTCCGGGGAGCTGTTTTTT	CASSSVLGSGELFF
NA	TRBJ2-4	TRBV28	TGTGCCAGCAGTACCCGGGGGTACGACAAAAACATTCAGTACTTC	CASSTRGYDKNIQYF
TRBD2	TRBJ2-3	TRBV10-1	TGCGCCAGCAGTAGCGGGGGCACAGATACGCAGTATTTT	CASSSGGTDTQYF
NA	TRBJ1-1	TRBV2	TGTGCCAGCGGACAGTGGGCTTTCTTT	CASGQWAFF
NA	TRBJ2-7	TRBV7-9	TGTGCCAGCAGCTTTGGGGAAGGCGAGCAGTACTTC	CASSFGEGEQYF
NA	TRBJ2-7	TRBV5-5	TGTGCCAGCACCCTAAGTGGGGACGAGCAGTACTTC	CASTLSGDEQYF
NA	TRBJ2-1	TRBV10-3	TGTGCCATCAGTGATCTAGGATCCAATGAGCAGTTCTTC	CAISDLGSNEQFF